A single TCR beta chain is shown here with its context. Its target is unknown. A second roughly 6 to 12 cycle PCR used barcoded and J-beta primers. Every cDNA molecule bore a tag from a template-switch adaptor containing 12 random nucleotides. TCRdb re-derived calls from the 5' RACE reads in MiXCR, one entry per CDR3 protein. Among more than 800,000 distinct CDR3 sequences listed, 35% to 55% were seen once. The source of the sample is a study of blood T cells in healthy people across ages. Turning to the study itself: About one barcoded beta molecule per two T cells was captured by template switching. Notes on the study in general: Naive T cell percentage by flow cytometry tracked strongly with beta diversity. The study found more naive CD4+ cells and higher diversity in long-lived than aged donors.

The clonotype originates from a woman aged 55-69 years in good health. Sequencing used blood.

CDR3 in DNA: TGTGCCTGCCAAACAGGTTCATCCTACAATGAGCAGTTCTTC. This encodes CACQTGSSYNEQFF. This chain connects TRBV30 to TRBJ2-1; a possible D gene is TRBD1 (5 bases). CDR1 GTSNPN and CDR2 SVGIG come from the germline V gene (reference sequence). The germline V and J ends were trimmed by 6 bases and 1 base, with 13 bases remaining between them. CDR3 length: 14 residues.